This T cell receptor (beta chain) was captured in a study of shared clonotypes between healthy human individuals. Study-level results: Between several donors, naive CD4 clonotypes were shared at a level of about 5%. Clonotypes shared by all four donors outscored non-shared clonotypes in generation probability. Clonotype sharing among donors likely depends on sequencing depth. Incomplete sequencing of sorted subsets was indicated by rarefaction despite large depth.

Germline V CDR1 and CDR2: MDHEN, SYDVKM. V lost 3 bases, J lost 1 base, and 4 bases lay in between. The CDR3 is 13 residues long. Terminally differentiated effector memory CD45RA+ cells were left out of the naive CD8 fraction, which was CD45RO-negative and positively selected for CCR7. As to this clone: Its antigen is not known.

Some clones are missing from TCRdb's copy, which holds only in-frame ones; the method was immunoSEQ multiplex PCR. The table shows roughly 1,800,000 clones, with around 96% occurring only once. The rearrangement uses TRBV28 and TRBJ2-1; D call uncertain. The receptor comes from a man aged 18 to 35 in good health. The sequenced sample was naive CD8+ T cells sorted from blood. The CDR3 is CASSFSSYNEQFF. CDR3 DNA: TGTGCCAGCAGTTTTAGTTCCTACAATGAGCAGTTCTTC.